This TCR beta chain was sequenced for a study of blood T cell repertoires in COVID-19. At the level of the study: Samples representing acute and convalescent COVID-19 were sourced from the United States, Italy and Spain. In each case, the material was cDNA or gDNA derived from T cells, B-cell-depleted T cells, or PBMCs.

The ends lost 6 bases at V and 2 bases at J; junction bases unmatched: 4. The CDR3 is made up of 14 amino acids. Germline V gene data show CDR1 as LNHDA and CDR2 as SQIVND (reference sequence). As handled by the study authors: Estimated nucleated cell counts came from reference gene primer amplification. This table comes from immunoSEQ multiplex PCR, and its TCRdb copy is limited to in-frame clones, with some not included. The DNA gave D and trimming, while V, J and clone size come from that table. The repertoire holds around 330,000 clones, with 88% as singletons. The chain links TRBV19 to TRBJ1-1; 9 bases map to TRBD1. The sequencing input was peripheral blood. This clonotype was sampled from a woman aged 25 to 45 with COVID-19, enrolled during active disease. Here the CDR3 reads CASSDTGGNTEAFF. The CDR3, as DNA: TGTGCCAGTAGCGATACAGGGGGCAACACTGAAGCTTTCTTT.